One and the same sample provided the 18 T cell receptor beta chains below, sequenced in a study of CD8+ T cells in alopecia areata. Sorting of pooled cutaneous lymph node cells was based on CD4, CD8alpha, NKG2D, NKG2ACE and other markers. As the sequencing template, cDNA was produced by extracting RNA and reverse transcribing it. The method was immunoSEQ multiplex PCR; TCRdb's version includes in-frame clones alone and lacks a portion of them. Recorded here are 290,000 or so clones, with no singletons, and the ten leading clones hold about 1.2%. The sample comprised CD4+ T cells sorted from a lymph node. The source is a C3H/HeJ mouse with alopecia areata. This strain's MHC haplotype is H2-k.

A few counts support this clone. The gene symbols are mouse symbols. With the read ending 4 residues before the CDR3 end, the germline J gene is used to fill in that end. V is TRBV13-2 and J is TRBJ2-2, with 10 bases fitting TRBD2. The CDR3 has 16 amino acids. Germline V gene data show CDR1 as NNHNN and CDR2 as SYGAGS (reference sequence). The V segment lost 3 bases and the J segment 1 base; nucleotides outside the gene matches: 3. This CDR3 is CASGGRLGGNTGQLYF. The CDR3 DNA, read in part, is TGTGCCAGCGGTGGTCGACTGGGGGGAAACACCGGG.

For this clone: Mouse names are used for the genes. The read comes to an end 4 residues before the CDR3 does, leaving the germline J gene to fill in the end. Other DNA sequences in the sample encode the same CDR3. The gene calls are TRBV13-1 and TRBJ2-5; 8 positions agree with TRBD2. CDR1 is NSHNY and CDR2 is SYGAGN in the germline V gene. The CDR3 consists of 12 residues. CDR3 loop: CASRDWEDTQYF. The CDR3 DNA, read in part, is TGTGCCAGCAGGGACTGGGAAGAC.

In the case of this clone: Germline and genes: mouse. With the read ending 4 residues before the CDR3 end, the germline J gene is used to fill in that end. The gene calls are TRBV1 and TRBJ2-2, with D possibly TRBD1 on 6 matching bases. CDR3 length: 15 amino acids. The V end lost 2 bases, the J end lost 4 bases, and 11 bases lay between the germline ends. The germline gives CDR1 NSQYPW, CDR2 LRSPGD (reference sequence). The sequenced CDR3 bases are TGCACCTGCAGTGCAACAGGGACGGGCACCGGG. Residues: CTCSATGTGTG. The complete CDR3 sequence is CTCSATGTGTGQLYF. The variable domain in full, completed from reference TRBV1 and TRBJ2-2, reads VTLLEQNPRWRLVPRGQAVNLRCILKNSQYPWMSWYQQDLQKQLQWLFTLRSPGDKEVKSLPGADYLATRVTDTELRLQVANMSQGRTLYCTCSATGTGTGQLYFGEGSKLTVL.

Comment on this clone: Any gene name here is a mouse gene name. The observed sequence ends 4 residues before the CDR3 terminus, with the missing tail filled in from the germline J gene. The chain links TRBV13-1 to TRBJ2-1, with 7 nucleotides matching TRBD1. The V and J ends lost 0 bases and 5 bases, in that order; junction bases with no gene match: 5. Germline CDR1 reads NSHNY; CDR2 reads SYGAGN. The CDR3 has 15 residues. The CDR3 bases that were read are TGTGCCAGCAGTGATGGACAGGGAAGGGATGCT. Encoded protein: CASSDGQGRDA. The CDR3 reads in full as CASSDGQGRDAEQFF.

Remarks on this clone: Gene names and germline match the mouse. Read data end 4 residues before the CDR3 end; the end is taken from the germline J gene. The chain recombines TRBV31 with TRBJ2-2; possible D gene TRBD2, 6 bases. V was shortened by 1 base and J by 4 bases, with 13 bases between the two germline ends. Germline CDR1 and CDR2: GKSSPN and SITVG. This CDR3 has 15 residues. This CDR3 is CAWSQPPGGTGQLYF. The CDR3 bases that were read are TGTGCCTGGAGTCAGCCCCCGGGGGGCACCGGG.

On this clone itself: Gene names denote mouse genes. The read falls 4 residues short of the CDR3 end, and the missing part is taken from the germline J gene. This chain connects TRBV13-1 to TRBJ2-4, with a tentative D call TRBD1 (6 bases). CDR1 is NSHNY and CDR2 is SYGAGN in the germline V gene. This CDR3 has 14 residues. The chain's CDR3 is CASSAPGQKNTLYF. The sequenced CDR3 bases are TGTGCCAGCAGTGCCCCGGGACAAAAAAAC.

This clone was counted at least ten times. Each gene name is a mouse one. The sequence runs out 4 residues before the end of the CDR3; the remainder is reconstructed from the germline J gene. The sample holds other DNA sequences that translate to the same CDR3. The V call is TRBV1, the J call TRBJ2-7, with D perhaps TRBD1 (6 bases). In germline, CDR1 is NSQYPW, CDR2 LRSPGD (reference sequence). The germline V and J ends were trimmed by 1 base and 3 bases, with 7 bases remaining between them. This CDR3 has 13 residues. The CDR3: CTCSAVQGYEQYF. The sequenced part of the CDR3 DNA is TGCACCTGCAGTGCAGTACAGGGCTAT.

Regarding this clone: The gene names given are mouse names. The read gets to within 4 residues of the CDR3 end, and the germline J gene fills in the rest. The chain links TRBV13-2 to TRBJ2-7; D is undetermined. CDR3 length equals 13 residues. CDR1 is NNHNN, CDR2 SYGAGS, per germline (reference sequence). The sequenced CDR3 bases are TGTGCCAGCGGTGAGGGGAACACTTAT. Translation gives CASGEGNTY. The full CDR3 sequence reads CASGEGNTYEQYF.

This clone appeared a few times. A clone one base away is much larger, so this may be a read error. Gene names refer to mouse genes. The read gets to within 4 residues of the CDR3 end, and the germline J gene fills in the rest. Other nucleotide sequences from this sample produce the same CDR3. The chain is built from TRBV13-3 and TRBJ1-2; 7 bases are a match to TRBD1. Germline lookup yields CDR1 NNHDY and CDR2 SYVADS. This CDR3 contains 14 residues. V shed 4 bases, J shed 0 bases, and the junction held 3 bases outside the gene matches. Partial CDR3 DNA: TGTGCCAGCAGTTCCGGGACAGCAAACTCC. Translation: CASSSGTANS. The entire CDR3 reads CASSSGTANSDYTF.

As for this clone: Gene names denote mouse genes. CDR3 protein: CASSEKGQSTNSDYTF. The covered CDR3 bases are TGTGCCAGCAGTGAAAAGGGACAGTCTACAAACTCC. The V and J genes are TRBV13-1 and TRBJ1-2, with 7 bases that match TRBD1. The read finishes 4 residues shy of the CDR3 end, and the germline J gene is used to complete it. V trimming: 2 bases; J trimming: 0 bases; junction bases outside the gene matches: 7. Germline loops: CDR1 NSHNY, CDR2 SYGAGN. CDR3 size: 16 residues.

This clone has a handful of counts. Gene and germline names: mouse. The read stops 4 residues short of the end of the CDR3; the missing end is completed from the germline J gene. Distinct nucleotide sequences in the sample also encode this CDR3. This chain links TRBV5 with TRBJ2-1, with TRBD1 identical over 8 bases. Looked up from germline, CDR1 is LGHNA and CDR2 is YNLKQL (reference sequence). CDR3 size: 16 residues. The ends lost 0 bases at V and 3 bases at J; junction bases unmatched: 4. CDR3 sequence reads: CASSQDLGQGYAEQFF. CDR3 bases read: TGTGCCAGCAGCCAAGATCTAGGACAGGGCTATGCT.

Concerning this clone itself: A much larger clone differs from this one at a single base, so this may be a read error. The listed genes are named as in mouse. The DNA ends 4 residues before the CDR3 does, and the rest of the CDR3 is filled in from the germline J gene. The chain joins TRBV1 to TRBJ2-7; tentative D call: TRBD1 (6 bases). The CDR3 consists of 12 residues. Germline CDR1 NSQYPW, CDR2 LRSPGD (reference sequence). Trimming took off 4 bases at V and 3 bases at J, with 7 bases between the two ends. Partial CDR3 DNA: TGCACCTGCAGTGGACAGGACTAT. Translating gives CTCSGQDY. The entire CDR3 sequence reads CTCSGQDYEQYF.

The sample holds a few counts of this clone. Gene names and germline refer to mouse. The read terminates 4 residues ahead of where the CDR3 ends, so the germline J gene completes it. Other DNA sequences in this specimen translate into the identical CDR3. The V and J genes are TRBV19 and TRBJ1-1, with 7 bases that match TRBD1. The J segment lost 2 bases and the V segment lost 1 base, leaving 2 bases of the junction unmatched. Germline V gives CDR1 FNHDT, CDR2 SITEND (reference sequence). This CDR3 comprises 14 residues. Incomplete CDR3 DNA: TGTGCCAGCAGTATAACAGGGGTCAACACA. Translation gives CASSITGVNT. The CDR3 in its entirety is CASSITGVNTEVFF.

Remarks on this clone: Gene names are mouse gene names. The missing CDR3 end, 4 residues past where the read stops, is filled in from the germline J gene. The chain couples TRBV5 to TRBJ2-5; 7 nucleotides agree with TRBD2. The CDR3 extends over 15 amino acids. Germline assignment: CDR1 LGHNA and CDR2 YNLKQL (reference sequence). The CDR3 protein is CASSQEGGWGDTQYF. The CDR3 bases that were read are TGTGCCAGCAGCCAAGAGGGGGGGTGGGGAGAC.

This clone has just a few counts. Genes here carry mouse names. The read stops 4 residues short of the end of the CDR3; the missing end is completed from the germline J gene. The V gene is TRBV13-3, the J gene TRBJ2-1; tentatively, D is TRBD1 (5 bases). From germline, CDR1 is NNHDY and CDR2 SYVADS. The ends were cut back, 1 base at V and 3 bases at J, with 8 bases in the middle. The CDR3 is 14 amino acids. Partial CDR3 DNA: TGTGCCAGCAGTGATAGACAGCCCTATGCT. Translation: CASSDRQPYA. The whole CDR3 is CASSDRQPYAEQFF.

This clone was found many times. Mouse germline and gene names are used. CDR3 sequence reads: CASRAGTGLNTGQLYF. Partial CDR3 DNA: TGTGCTAGCAGGGCCGGGACTGGGCTAAACACCGGG. The gene calls are TRBV17 and TRBJ2-2; TRBD2 aligns across 9 bases. With the read ending 4 residues before the CDR3 end, the germline J gene is used to fill in that end. CDR1 and CDR2 from the germline V gene are MNHDT and YYDKIL. This CDR3 is 16 amino acids long. Unmatched junction bases numbered 6, after V lost 6 bases and J lost 1 base.

This clone was counted a few times. Gene names and germline match the mouse. Read coverage stops 4 residues before the CDR3 terminus; the germline J gene supplies the remainder. Within the sample, other DNA sequences also encode this same CDR3. The chain joins TRBV5 to TRBJ2-3, with 10 bases that match TRBD2. CDR1 is LGHNA, CDR2 YNLKQL, per germline (reference sequence). The J segment lost 3 bases and the V segment lost 4 bases, leaving 1 base of the junction unmatched. The CDR3 is made up of 14 amino acids. Partial CDR3 DNA: TGTGCCAGCAGCCCGACTGGGGGGGCAGAA. It yields the protein CASSPTGGAE. The whole CDR3 reads CASSPTGGAETLYF.

Notes on this clone: Genes and germline come from the mouse. The CDR3 extends 4 residues past the end of the read, so its final part is completed from the germline J gene. The chain recombines TRBV13-1 with TRBJ2-5, with TRBD1 identical over 8 bases. The CDR3 has 17 amino acids. CDR1 is NSHNY and CDR2 is SYGAGN in the germline V gene. The CDR3 reads CASSDPRAGGEEDTQYF. The covered CDR3 bases are TGTGCCAGCAGTGACCCCCGGGCAGGGGGCGAAGAAGAC.